This T cell receptor (beta chain) appears in the sequencing data of a study of T-cell memory formation after mild COVID-19. Trimming removed 5 bases at V and 0 bases at J, with 13 bases between. In germline, CDR1 is MNHEY, CDR2 SVGAGI. The CDR3 length is 15 residues. Concerning this clonotype itself: No antigen is known for it.

Whole-study findings and limits: The authors left the SARS-CoV-2 specificity of second-wave clones peaking on day 37 unconfirmed. The appearance of some responding clones in pre-infection memory suggested that cross-reactive memory joined.

5'RACE primed at constant segments yielded TCR alpha and TCR beta cDNA libraries bearing sample barcodes and UMIs. A single record per CDR3 protein comes from TCRdb applying MiXCR to the 5' RACE reads. Among about 320,000 distinct CDR3 sequences listed, 13% to 15% were seen once. This sequence joins TRBV6-5 and TRBJ1-1, with no clear D. The receptor comes from a man aged 18 to 29 who had mild COVID-19 (a few samples of this study predate the infection). Cell type and time point are not known. Input material: PBMCs or a T cell subset sorted from them (not recorded which). For the CDR3, the DNA is TGTGCCAGCAGTCCTAATGTGGTTGTGAACACTGAAGCTTTCTTT. Encoded protein: CASSPNVVVNTEAFF.